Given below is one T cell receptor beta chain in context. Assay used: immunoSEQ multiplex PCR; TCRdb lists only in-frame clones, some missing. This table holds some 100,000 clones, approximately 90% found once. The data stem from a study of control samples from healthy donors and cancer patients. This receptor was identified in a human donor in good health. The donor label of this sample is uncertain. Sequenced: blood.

The CDR3 DNA reads as TGTGCCACCAGTGACGCAACGACAGTTAGCAATCAGCCCCAGCATTTT. It encodes CATSDATTVSNQPQHF. The rearrangement links TRBV24-1 to TRBJ1-5; D is possibly TRBD1 (5 bases). The CDR3 is 16 residues long. Trimming pared 4 bases from V and 0 bases from J, leaving 12 bases between. CDR1 is KGHDR, CDR2 SFDVKD, per germline.